The entry below gives a single T cell receptor (beta chain) sequence along with its context. Antigen unknown. RNA transcripts were the template for amplifying TCR beta CDR3 regions. An initial round of RT-PCR targeting the TCR CDR3 relied on the HTBI primer set. TCRdb fed the multiplex PCR reads into MiXCR, producing one record per CDR3 protein. There are almost 500,000 distinct CDR3 sequences in the sample; 22% occur only once, and less than 65% lies in the top ten. CDR1 is SGHRS, CDR2 YFSETQ, per germline. With 0 bases removed from V and 0 bases from J, the gap between germline ends came to 13 bases. The CDR3 is 18 amino acids. The data were taken from a study of T cells in Graves' hyperthyroidism and ophthalmopathy. Individuals with ophthalmopathy presented a Clinical Activity Score of at least 3, a NOSPECS grade of at least 4 and a duration under 3 months. Exclusion of patients followed from uncontrolled infection, other autoimmune disease, pregnancy or lactation. Thyroid ultrasound, orbital computed tomography, clinical symptoms, and serum thyroxine and TRAb underpinned diagnoses.

Overall study results and limits: Patients with ophthalmopathy were separated from those with stable hyperthyroidism by a 13 V-J model.

The TCR was taken from a woman in her seventies with Graves' ophthalmopathy. Sample: blood. This chain uses TRBV5-1 with TRBJ1-6, with D possibly matching TRBD1 (5 bases). CDR3 DNA sequence: TGCGCCAGCAGCTTGGGGGACCTCCTGAGCTCCTATAATTCACCCCTCCACTTT. It codes for CASSLGDLLSSYNSPLHF.